The entry below describes one T cell receptor beta chain. Its cognate antigen is unknown. The data derive from a study of cytomegalovirus exposure and HLA in healthy donors. Overall study results and limits: A later analysis found TCR association rates differed by HLA locus, highest for DRB1 and lowest for HLA-C.

PCR employed 60 Vbeta and 13 Jbeta primers. Assay: immunoSEQ multiplex PCR; the TCRdb copy retains only in-frame clones and omits some. The sample holds 130,000 to 150,000 clones; 55% to 80% are singletons and the top ten take over 1%. The CDR3 consists of 14 residues. The germline V gene has CDR1 SNHLY and CDR2 FYNNEI. V lost 6 bases to trimming and J lost 2 bases; unmatched junction nucleotides: 5. Sequenced material: PBMCs. The V gene is TRBV2, the J gene TRBJ2-3, with 7 bases that match TRBD1. The receptor was derived from a woman between 40 and 55 years old in good health and CMV-seronegative. Written as DNA, the CDR3 is TGTGCCAGCAGAACAGGGGACATCACAGATACGCAGTATTTT. Its protein product is CASRTGDITDTQYF. The full variable domain, in which reference TRBV2 and TRBJ2-3 provide the parts outside the CDR3, is EPEVTQTPSHQVTQMGQEVILRCVPISNHLYFYWYRQILGQKVEFLVSFYNNEISEKSEIFDDQFSVERPDGSNFTLKIRSTKLEDSAMYFCASRTGDITDTQYFGPGTRLTVL.